This record covers a single T cell receptor (beta chain). The source of the sample is a study of CD8 T cells in ankylosing spondylitis. The CDR3 is 15 residues long. Germline V gene lookup returns CDR1 MNHNS and CDR2 SASEGT. The J segment lost 6 bases and the V segment lost 4 bases, leaving 6 bases of the junction unmatched. TCRdb ran MiXCR on the 5' RACE reads and lists one entry per CDR3 protein. This sample has about 150,000 distinct CDR3 sequences, with 40% to 50% found just once. V usage is TRBV6-1 and J usage is TRBJ2-1, with TRBD2 identical over 10 bases. The receptor was derived from a male donor with ankylosing spondylitis. The sample taken for sequencing was synovial fluid, either unsorted or a sorted T cell fraction (not recorded which). This CDR3 reads CASSVTSGAPNEQFF. CDR3 DNA: TGTGCCAGCAGTGTAACTAGCGGGGCCCCCAATGAGCAGTTCTTC.